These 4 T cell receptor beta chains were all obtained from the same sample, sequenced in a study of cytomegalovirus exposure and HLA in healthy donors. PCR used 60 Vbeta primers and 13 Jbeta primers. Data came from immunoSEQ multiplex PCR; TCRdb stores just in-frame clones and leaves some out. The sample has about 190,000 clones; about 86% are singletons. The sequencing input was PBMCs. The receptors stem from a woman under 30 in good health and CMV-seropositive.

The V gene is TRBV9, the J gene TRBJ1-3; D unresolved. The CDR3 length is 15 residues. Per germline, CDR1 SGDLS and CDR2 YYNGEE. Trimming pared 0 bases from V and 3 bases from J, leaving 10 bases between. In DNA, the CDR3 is TGTGCCAGCAGCGTAGGAACGGGGTTTGGAAACACCATATATTTT. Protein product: CASSVGTGFGNTIYF.

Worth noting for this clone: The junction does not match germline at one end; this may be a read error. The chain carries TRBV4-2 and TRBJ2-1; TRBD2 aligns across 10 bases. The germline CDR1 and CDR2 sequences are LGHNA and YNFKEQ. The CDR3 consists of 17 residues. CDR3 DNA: TGTGCCAGCAGCCAAGAAGGGAGCGGGGGGGCCTACAATAAGCAGTTCTTC. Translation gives CASSQEGSGGAYNKQFF.

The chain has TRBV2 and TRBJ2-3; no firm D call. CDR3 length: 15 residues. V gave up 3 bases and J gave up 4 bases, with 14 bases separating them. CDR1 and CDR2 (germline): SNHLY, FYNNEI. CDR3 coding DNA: TGTGCCAGCAGTGATAGTCCCACTCGGGCAGATACGCAGTATTTT. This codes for CASSDSPTRADTQYF.

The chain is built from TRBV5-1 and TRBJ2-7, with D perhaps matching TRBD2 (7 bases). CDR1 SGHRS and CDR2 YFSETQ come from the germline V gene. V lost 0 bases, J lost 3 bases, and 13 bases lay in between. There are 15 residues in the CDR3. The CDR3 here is CASSLEGGGYYEQYV. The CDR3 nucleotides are TGCGCCAGCAGCTTGGAGGGCGGGGGCTACTACGAGCAGTACGTC.